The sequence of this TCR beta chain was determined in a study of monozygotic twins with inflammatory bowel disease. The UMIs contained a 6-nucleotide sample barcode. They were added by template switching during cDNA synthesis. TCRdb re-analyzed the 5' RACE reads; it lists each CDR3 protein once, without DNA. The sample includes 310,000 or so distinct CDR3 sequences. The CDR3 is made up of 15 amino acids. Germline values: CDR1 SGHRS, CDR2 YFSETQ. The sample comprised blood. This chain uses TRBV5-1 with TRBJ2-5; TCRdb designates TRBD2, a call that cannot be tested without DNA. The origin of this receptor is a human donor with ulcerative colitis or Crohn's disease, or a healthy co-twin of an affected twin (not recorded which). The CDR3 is CASSLGLARRETQYF.